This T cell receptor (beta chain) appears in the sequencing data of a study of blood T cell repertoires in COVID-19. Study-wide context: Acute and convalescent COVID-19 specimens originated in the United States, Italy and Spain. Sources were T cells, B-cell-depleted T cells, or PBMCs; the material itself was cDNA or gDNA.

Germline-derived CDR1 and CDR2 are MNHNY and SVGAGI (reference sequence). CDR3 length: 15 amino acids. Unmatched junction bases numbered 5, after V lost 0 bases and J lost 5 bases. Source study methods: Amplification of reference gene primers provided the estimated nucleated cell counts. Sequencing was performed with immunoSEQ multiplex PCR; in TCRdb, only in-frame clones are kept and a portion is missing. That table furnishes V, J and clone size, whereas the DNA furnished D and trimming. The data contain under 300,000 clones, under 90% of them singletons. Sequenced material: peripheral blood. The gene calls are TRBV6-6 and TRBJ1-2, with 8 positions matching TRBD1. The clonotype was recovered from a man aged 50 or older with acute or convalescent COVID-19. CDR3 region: CASSYSTGEWYGYTF. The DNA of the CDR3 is TGTGCCAGCAGTTACTCGACAGGGGAGTGGTATGGCTACACCTTC.